What follows are 24 T cell receptor beta chains derived from one specimen sequenced in a study of blood T cell repertoires in COVID-19. Sequenced by immunoSEQ multiplex PCR; TCRdb stores in-frame clones only, minus some. The sample holds hundreds of thousands of clones; 85% to 90% are singletons and the top ten take over 12%. Sequencing was performed on PBMCs or T cells enriched from blood (not recorded which). All receptors come from a woman between 45 and 60 years old with acute COVID-19.

V is TRBV28 and J is TRBJ1-4; TRBD1 agrees at 9 bases. V dropped 2 bases and J dropped 9; count of bases not matched to a gene: 4. Germline V lookup: CDR1 MDHEN, CDR2 SYDVKM. There are 14 residues in the CDR3. The CDR3 nucleotides are TGTGCCAGCAGTTTACCGGGACAGGGAAAAAAACTGTTTTTT. Residues: CASSLPGQGKKLFF.

In its sample, this clone was seen once. The chain couples TRBV7-8 to TRBJ1-6; D gene unclear. The CDR3 loop spans 14 amino acids. Germline-derived CDR1 and CDR2 are SGHVS and FQNEAQ. Trimming shortened V by 5 bases and J by 6 bases, and 11 bases separated the two germline ends. CDR3: CASSQLGSNSPLHF. CDR3 nucleotides: TGTGCCAGCAGCCAACTGGGGAGTAATTCACCCCTCCACTTT. The full variable domain, with the rest looked up from reference TRBV7-8 and TRBJ1-6, is GAGVSQSPRYKVAKRGQDVALRCDPISGHVSLFWYQQALGQGPEFLTYFQNEAQLDKSGLPSDRFFAERPEGSVSTLKIQRTQQEDSAVYLCASSQLGSNSPLHFGNGTRLTVT.

The J gene is TRBJ2-7, the V gene TRBV5-1; TRBD1 aligns across 9 bases. V was clipped by 4 bases and J by 1 base; unmatched bases: 6. The CDR3 covers 15 residues. Per the germline V gene, CDR1 is SGHRS and CDR2 is YFSETQ. The CDR3 DNA is TGCGCCAGCAGCCATTCGGGGACAGGGTCCTACGAGCAGTACTTC. It yields the protein CASSHSGTGSYEQYF.

The rearrangement uses TRBV24-1 and TRBJ2-1, with D possibly being TRBD1 (5 bases). V lost 4 bases to trimming and J lost 0 bases, with 12 bases between them. CDR3 length equals 16 residues. Germline V CDR1 and CDR2: KGHDR, SFDVKD. CDR3 amino acids: CATSDSTEHSYNEQFF. CDR3 DNA: TGTGCCACCAGTGACTCGACAGAGCACTCCTACAATGAGCAGTTCTTC.

The chain recombines TRBV15 with TRBJ2-3, with D maybe TRBD2 (5 bases). V was shortened by 4 bases and J by 3 bases, with 8 bases between the two germline ends. Germline lookup yields CDR1 LNHNV and CDR2 YYDKDF (reference sequence). CDR3 size: 13 residues. The CDR3 DNA follows: TGTGCCACCAGCATCCTAGCTACAGATACGCAGTATTTT. Translating it yields CATSILATDTQYF.

This chain uses TRBV19 with TRBJ2-7, with 8 positions matching TRBD2. Germline V gene sequence: CDR1 LNHDA, CDR2 SQIVND (reference sequence). CDR3 length equals 15 residues. With V trimmed by 6 bases and J by 4 bases, 11 bases remained unmatched. CDR3 region: CASSSPGGGYYEQYF. Written as DNA, the CDR3 is TGTGCCAGTAGCTCCCCCGGGGGGGGTTATTACGAGCAGTACTTC. Together with reference TRBV19 and TRBJ2-7, the CDR3 gives the full variable domain: DGGITQSPKYLFRKEGQNVTLSCEQNLNHDAMYWYRQDPGQGLRLIYYSQIVNDFQKGDIAEGYSVSREKKESFPLTVTSAQKNPTAFYLCASSSPGGGYYEQYFGPGTRLTVT.

V and J are TRBV12-3 or TRBV12-4 and TRBJ1-5; D gene ambiguous. The ends were cut back, 0 bases at V and 9 bases at J, with 9 bases in the middle. The CDR3 runs to 13 residues. CDR3 residues: CASSLAGDRPQHF. Written as DNA, the CDR3 is TGTGCCAGCAGTTTAGCCGGGGATCGGCCCCAGCATTTT.

The rearrangement joins TRBV19 to TRBJ2-1; maybe TRBD2 (5 bases). V lost 10 bases and J 5 bases, leaving 12 bases between the germline ends. Germline loops: CDR1 LNHDA, CDR2 SQIVND (reference sequence). The CDR3 runs 12 residues. The CDR3 DNA follows: TGTGCCACTGAGGCGGGTGACAATGAGCAGTTCTTC. It codes for CATEAGDNEQFF.

The genes are TRBV12-3 or TRBV12-4 and TRBJ1-2; TRBD1 is a possible D gene (5 bases). This CDR3 region has 11 residues. V lost 3 bases, J lost 8 bases, and 7 bases lay in between. CDR3 DNA sequence: TGTGCCAGCAGTTTGGGGCGGGGCTACACCTTC. This sequence encodes CASSLGRGYTF.

The chain recombines TRBV10-3 with TRBJ2-1; 8 nucleotides line up with TRBD2. Germline values: CDR1 ENHRY, CDR2 SYGVKD. J gave up 9 bases and V 11 bases, and 12 bases lay outside the gene matches. This CDR3 has 13 residues. The CDR3, as DNA: TGTGCCGTTAGCGGGACTACTTTAGCTGAGCAGTTCTTC. The encoded protein is CAVSGTTLAEQFF.

The chain combines TRBV7-2 with TRBJ2-4; 8 nucleotides line up with TRBD1. The CDR3 runs to 16 residues. The V gene end was trimmed by 5 bases and the J gene end by 3 bases; junction bases not matched to a gene: 9. Per the germline V gene, CDR1 is SGHTA and CDR2 is FQGNSA. The CDR3 reads CASSLRTGISKNIQYF. DNA for the CDR3: TGTGCCAGCAGCCTCCGGACAGGGATAAGCAAAAACATTCAGTACTTC.

This rearrangement joins TRBV28 to TRBJ1-2; 8 positions match TRBD1. Germline CDR1 and CDR2: MDHEN and SYDVKM. J was trimmed by 14 bases and V by 5 bases; bases with no gene match: 10. The CDR3 consists of 12 residues. CDR3 nucleotides: TGTGCCAGCAGTATGACAGGGGCTCGTTGGACCTTC. Translated, it gives CASSMTGARWTF.

The chain is built from TRBV6-6 and TRBJ2-1, with D possibly being TRBD2 (5 bases). CDR3 length equals 13 residues. Trimming took 0 bases from V and 10 from J, leaving 10 bases between them. Germline V gene lookup returns CDR1 MNHNY and CDR2 SVGAGI (reference sequence). This CDR3 is CASSYSIEREQFF. The CDR3 bases are TGTGCCAGCAGTTACTCGATAGAGCGGGAGCAGTTCTTC.

The V gene is TRBV7-9, the J gene TRBJ1-1; possibly TRBD1 for D (5 bases). V lost 5 bases and J 8 bases, leaving 12 bases between the germline ends. Germline assignment: CDR1 SEHNR and CDR2 FQNEAQ (reference sequence). This CDR3 spans 12 amino acids. The CDR3 DNA sequence: TGTGCCAGCAGCCCCGGGGGAACCGAAGCTTTCTTT. It encodes CASSPGGTEAFF.

The rearrangement links TRBV4-1 to TRBJ2-5; D is perhaps TRBD1 (6 bases). Germline V gene data show CDR1 as MGHRA and CDR2 as YSYEKL. The V gene lost 4 bases and the J gene lost 7 bases, with 19 bases spanning the gap. The CDR3 is made up of 15 amino acids. CDR3 coding DNA: TGCGCCAGCAGCCTTCGGTCTCAGGGGAAAGGGACCCAGTACTTC. Translation: CASSLRSQGKGTQYF.

This chain joins TRBV19 and TRBJ2-7, with no clear D. Germline values: CDR1 LNHDA, CDR2 SQIVND (reference sequence). Trimming removed 3 bases from V and 2 bases from J, with 11 bases in between. The CDR3 loop spans 14 amino acids. The CDR3 DNA is TGTGCCAGTAGTATGAGGTCCAACACCTACGAGCAGTACTTC. Translated, it gives CASSMRSNTYEQYF.

The chain recombines TRBV28 with TRBJ1-2, with D unclear. Per germline, CDR1 MDHEN and CDR2 SYDVKM. The ends were cut back, 8 bases at V and 0 bases at J, with 4 bases in the middle. The CDR3 covers 11 residues. The chain's CDR3 is CASRPNYGYTF. The CDR3 DNA sequence: TGTGCCAGCCGTCCTAACTATGGCTACACCTTC.

J is TRBJ2-7 and V is TRBV6-2 or TRBV6-3, with 7 nucleotides matching TRBD1. CDR3 length: 14 amino acids. The V gene end was trimmed by 4 bases and the J gene end by 2 bases; junction bases not matched to a gene: 5. The germline V gene has CDR1 MNHEY and CDR2 SVGEGT. DNA of the CDR3: TGTGCCAGCAGTTTTGAGGGACAGACCTACGAGCAGTACTTC. It yields the protein CASSFEGQTYEQYF.

The V and J genes are TRBV4-3 and TRBJ2-2, with 9 positions matching TRBD2. Trimming cost V 1 base and J 4 bases; bases outside gene matches: 4. This CDR3 is 16 amino acids long. Germline V CDR1 and CDR2: LGHNA, YSLEER. The CDR3 spells CASSQGRGRATGELFF. CDR3 nucleotide sequence: TGCGCCAGCAGCCAAGGTCGCGGGAGGGCCACCGGGGAGCTGTTTTTT.

The V and J genes are TRBV5-1 and TRBJ2-7; TRBD2 matches at 8 bases. Trimming cost V 5 bases and J 2 bases; bases outside gene matches: 6. This CDR3 contains 14 residues. CDR1 is SGHRS, CDR2 YFSETQ, per germline. The CDR3 DNA reads as TGCGCCAGCAGTCCTAGACTAGCGACCTACGAGCAGTACTTC. This translates into CASSPRLATYEQYF.

The chain uses TRBV5-1 and TRBJ2-5; D is perhaps TRBD1 (5 bases). This CDR3 region has 14 residues. V dropped 0 bases and J dropped 5 bases, with 11 bases sitting between them. Looked up from germline, CDR1 is SGHRS and CDR2 is YFSETQ. CDR3 DNA sequence: TGCGCCAGCAGCTTGGGACAGTCCCCCGAGACCCAGTACTTC. Translation: CASSLGQSPETQYF.

J is TRBJ2-1 and V is TRBV5-1; possibly TRBD2 for D (5 bases). The CDR3 is 15 residues long. The ends were cut back, 0 bases at V and 4 bases at J, with 11 bases in the middle. Germline CDR1 SGHRS, CDR2 YFSETQ. CDR3 in DNA: TGCGCCAGCAGCTTGGCTAGCCCCTCATACAATGAGCAGTTCTTC. Protein sequence: CASSLASPSYNEQFF.

The chain has TRBV10-3 and TRBJ1-2; TRBD1 matches 11 bases. Germline V lookup: CDR1 ENHRY, CDR2 SYGVKD. The CDR3 totals 17 residues. Trimming cost V 2 bases and J 5 bases; bases outside gene matches: 10. The CDR3 DNA reads as TGTGCCATCAGTGAGGGGGACCCGGGACAGGGGGTTTATGGCTACACCTTC. Translating gives CAISEGDPGQGVYGYTF.

This clone has just a few counts. CDR3 loop: CASQGLTDTQYF. DNA of the CDR3: TGTGCCAGTCAGGGGCTCACAGATACGCAGTATTTT. The chain uses TRBV9 and TRBJ2-3, with D perhaps matching TRBD1 (6 bases). Germline V gene data show CDR1 as SGDLS and CDR2 as YYNGEE. The CDR3 spans 12 residues. The V and J ends lost 8 bases and 2 bases respectively, with 9 bases between them.